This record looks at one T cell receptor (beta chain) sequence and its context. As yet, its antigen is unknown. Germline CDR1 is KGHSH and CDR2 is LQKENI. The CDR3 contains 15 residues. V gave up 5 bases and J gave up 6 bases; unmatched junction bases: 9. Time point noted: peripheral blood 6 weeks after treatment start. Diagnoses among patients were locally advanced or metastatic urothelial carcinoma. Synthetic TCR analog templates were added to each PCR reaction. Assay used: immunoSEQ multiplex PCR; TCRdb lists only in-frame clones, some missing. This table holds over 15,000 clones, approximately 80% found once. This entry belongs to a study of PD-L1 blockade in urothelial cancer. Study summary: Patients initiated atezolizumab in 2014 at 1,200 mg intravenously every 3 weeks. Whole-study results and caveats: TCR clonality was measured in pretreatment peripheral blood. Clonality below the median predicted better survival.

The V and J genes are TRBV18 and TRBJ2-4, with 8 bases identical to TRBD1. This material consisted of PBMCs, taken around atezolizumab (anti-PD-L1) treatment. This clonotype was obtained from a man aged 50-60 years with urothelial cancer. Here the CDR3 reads CASSTAGGAGNIQYF. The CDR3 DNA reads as TGTGCCAGCTCAACCGCAGGGGGCGCGGGAAACATTCAGTACTTC.